This TCR beta chain was documented in a study of long-term antiretroviral therapy in people with HIV. Findings and caveats of the study: Blood in the study was drawn between about 2004 and 2017, possibly under older ART regimens, which may be less effective than current ones.

Researchers report immunoSEQ v3.0 was run at survey level. Generated by immunoSEQ multiplex PCR, the TCRdb table keeps only in-frame clones and is missing some. The sample yields tens of thousands of clones, 80% to 90% seen once. Turning to this clone: Its specificity is unknown.

Trimming removed 3 bases from V and 5 bases from J; junction bases left unmatched: 7. Germline V gives CDR1 SGHRS, CDR2 YFSETQ. This CDR3 is 15 amino acids long. The source material was unsorted PBMCs, sampled 0.3 years after starting antiretroviral therapy. This sequence originates from a young man with HIV. The rearrangement links TRBV5-1 to TRBJ2-3; 9 positions agree with TRBD1. CDR3: CASSSWDRAEDTQYF. Here the CDR3 DNA reads TGCGCCAGCAGCTCTTGGGACAGGGCGGAAGATACGCAGTATTTT.